These 29 T cell receptor beta chains came from one sample sequenced in a study of T-cell reconstitution after alpha-beta-depleted transplantation in children. Unique molecular identifiers featured in how the TCRbeta library was prepared. Via MiXCR, TCRdb re-called the PCR reads, giving one row per CDR3 protein. The sample lists more than 120,000 distinct CDR3 sequences, about 9% seen once, with 15% to 20% in the top ten. The starting material was PBMCs, mostly from graft donor cells, obtained 180 days after TCRalphabeta/CD19-depleted stem cell transplant. All receptors derive from a female patient aged 2-9 years who had a stem cell transplant for congenital amegakaryocytic thrombocytopenia, so the T cells may come from the graft donor.

This clonotype showed up many times. The chain is built from TRBV5-5 and TRBJ2-7, with unresolved D. CDR3 length equals 13 residues. The germline CDR1 and CDR2 sequences are SGHKS and YYEKEE (reference sequence). V was trimmed by 2 bases and J by 1 base, leaving 7 bases between them. DNA of the CDR3: TGTGCCAGCAGCTTCGGATCTTCCTACGAGCAGTACTTC. Amino acids: CASSFGSSYEQYF. Together with reference TRBV5-5 and TRBJ2-7, the CDR3 gives the full variable domain: DAGVTQSPTHLIKTRGQQVTLRCSPISGHKSVSWYQQVLGQGPQFIFQYYEKEERGRGNFPDRFSARQFPNYSSELNVNALLLGDSALYLCASSFGSSYEQYFGPGTRLTVT.

This clonotype occurred many times. This rearrangement joins TRBV28 to TRBJ2-7; D is perhaps TRBD1 (6 bases). V was pared by 4 bases and J by 3 bases, with 16 bases between. Germline CDR1 reads MDHEN; CDR2 reads SYDVKM. CDR3 length equals 15 residues. CDR3 DNA sequence: TGTGCCAGCAGTTCTCCTGGAACAGGGATCTACGAGCAGTACTTC. It codes for CASSSPGTGIYEQYF. The full variable domain, with the rest looked up from reference TRBV28 and TRBJ2-7, is DVKVTQSSRYLVKRTGEKVFLECVQDMDHENMFWYRQDPGLGLRLIYFSYDVKMKEKGDIPEGYSVSREKKERFSLILESASTNQTSMYLCASSSPGTGIYEQYFGPGTRLTVT.

This clonotype was found many times. J is TRBJ1-3 and V is TRBV29-1; D not resolved. The length of the CDR3 is 13 residues. Germline V gene data show CDR1 as SQVTM and CDR2 as ANQGSEA. Trimming shortened V by 4 bases and J by 0 bases, and 7 bases separated the two germline ends. CDR3 in DNA: TGCAGCGTTGCATTCGGCTCTGGAAACACCATATATTTT. This gives the protein CSVAFGSGNTIYF.

This clonotype was found many times. This chain links TRBV28 with TRBJ2-2; D is uncertain. The CDR3 is 13 amino acids. Trimming took 3 bases from V and 3 from J, leaving 5 bases between them. CDR1 and CDR2 (germline): MDHEN, SYDVKM. The CDR3 is CASSFEDTGELFF. The CDR3 nucleotides are TGTGCCAGCAGTTTTGAAGACACCGGGGAGCTGTTTTTT.

This clonotype came up many times. The chain is built from TRBV5-1 and TRBJ1-1, with TRBD1 as a possible D gene (6 bases). The CDR3 has 16 amino acids. V shed 1 base and J shed 5 bases, with 18 bases lying between them. Germline CDR1 and CDR2: SGHRS and YFSETQ. The CDR3 reads CASSLSVERRGTEAFF. The CDR3 DNA reads TGCGCCAGCAGCTTGTCTGTCGAACGGAGGGGGACTGAAGCTTTCTTT.

V gene TRBV20-1 combines with J gene TRBJ1-1; no reliable D call. Germline loops: CDR1 DFQATT, CDR2 SNEGSKA (reference sequence). CDR3 size: 14 residues. The ends were cut back, 0 bases at V and 6 bases at J, with 14 bases in the middle. CDR3 nucleotide sequence: TGCAGTGCTAGAGAAACCAGGAAAGGCGCTGAAGCTTTCTTT. It translates to CSARETRKGAEAFF.

Of note for this clonotype: This could be a read error, since a much larger clone is one nucleotide away. The chain uses TRBV12-3 or TRBV12-4 and TRBJ2-1, with D perhaps given as TRBD1 or TRBD2 (5 bases each). V lost 6 bases to trimming and J lost 1 base, with 13 bases between them. CDR3 length: 15 residues. CDR3 in DNA: TGTGCCAGCAGGCCCGGGACCCGGTCCTACAATGAGCAGTTCTTC. It codes for CASRPGTRSYNEQFF.

The table lists this clonotype with a few counts. The chain recombines TRBV5-6 with TRBJ2-1; TRBD2 matches at 7 bases. The germline CDR1 and CDR2 sequences are SGHDT and YYEEEE. V dropped 6 bases and J dropped 5; count of bases not matched to a gene: 17. This CDR3 spans 17 amino acids. The CDR3 region is CASKLVSVRGVHNEQFF. CDR3 sequence (DNA): TGTGCCAGCAAGCTTGTGTCTGTCCGGGGGGTCCACAATGAGCAGTTCTTC. Full variable domain (rest looked up from reference TRBV5-6 and TRBJ2-1): DAGVTQSPTHLIKTRGQQVTLRCSPKSGHDTVSWYQQALGQGPQFIFQYYEEEERQRGNFPDRFSGHQFPNYSSELNVNALLLGDSALYLCASKLVSVRGVHNEQFFGPGTRLTVL.

This clonotype occurred many times. The chain employs TRBV28 and TRBJ2-7, with 7 positions matching TRBD2. The germline V gene encodes CDR1 MDHEN and CDR2 SYDVKM. After removal of 5 bases from V and 3 bases from J, the junction contained 7 bases not matched to a gene. This CDR3 has 14 amino acids. The CDR3 region is CASSPGGGSYEQYF. The DNA for the CDR3 is TGTGCCAGCAGTCCTGGGGGAGGGAGCTACGAGCAGTACTTC.

This chain connects TRBV24-1 to TRBJ2-1, with D perhaps matching TRBD1 or TRBD2 (5 bases each). The CDR3 spans 15 residues. Trimming cost V 5 bases and J 4 bases, with 14 bases left between them. The V gene's germline CDR1 is KGHDR and CDR2 SFDVKD. The CDR3 loop reads CATSGATGRYNEQFF. CDR3 DNA sequence: TGTGCCACCAGTGGAGCAACGGGACGGTACAATGAGCAGTTCTTC.

This clonotype has at least ten counts. This chain joins TRBV10-3 and TRBJ1-1, with a possible D match to TRBD1 (5 bases). Germline assignment: CDR1 ENHRY and CDR2 SYGVKD. The CDR3 runs to 13 residues. V was cut by 8 bases and J by 5 bases, with 15 bases left in between. The CDR3 DNA follows: TGTGCCATCCAGGGCGGGCAGAGGACTGAAGCTTTCTTT. Its translation: CAIQGGQRTEAFF.

The V and J genes are TRBV5-1 and TRBJ2-1; 9 positions agree with TRBD1. With 2 bases clipped from V and 8 bases from J, the junction kept 8 bases outside the gene matches. The CDR3 has 15 residues. Per germline, CDR1 SGHRS and CDR2 YFSETQ. The CDR3 is CASSLLTGGRDEQFF. The CDR3 DNA is TGCGCCAGCAGCTTACTAACAGGGGGCCGGGATGAGCAGTTCTTC.

The genes are TRBV28 and TRBJ1-1; tentatively, D is TRBD1 (5 bases). Trimming removed 7 bases at V and 4 bases at J, with 13 bases between. Germline CDR1 MDHEN, CDR2 SYDVKM. The CDR3 has 13 residues. DNA for the CDR3: TGTGCCAGCAAATCGGGGGGGTTCACTGAAGCTTTCTTT. It translates to CASKSGGFTEAFF.

The sample holds a few counts of this clonotype. The chain combines TRBV5-1 with TRBJ2-6; 8 nucleotides agree with TRBD1. CDR1 is SGHRS, CDR2 YFSETQ, per germline. The CDR3 covers 17 residues. Losses at the gene ends were 1 base for V and 2 bases for J; bases not matched to a gene: 5. The CDR3 DNA is TGCGCCAGCAGCTTGCTGGGGACAGGCCCTGGGGCCAACGTCCTGACTTTC. Translating gives CASSLLGTGPGANVLTF. Full variable domain (missing parts from reference TRBV5-1 and TRBJ2-6): KAGVTQTPRYLIKTRGQQVTLSCSPISGHRSVSWYQQTPGQGLQFLFEYFSETQRNKGNFPGRFSGRQFSNSRSEMNVSTLELGDSALYLCASSLLGTGPGANVLTFGAGSRLTVL.

This clonotype has at least ten counts. This rearrangement joins TRBV29-1 to TRBJ1-1; a weak D match, TRBD1 (5 bases). The CDR3 is 15 amino acids. V was pared by 3 bases and J by 4 bases, with 18 bases between. Germline CDR1 and CDR2: SQVTM and ANQGSEA. CDR3 DNA sequence: TGCAGCGTTGATAACCCTGACAGTTGGCTCACTGAAGCTTTCTTT. Amino acids: CSVDNPDSWLTEAFF.

Judged by abundance, this clonotype is medium-sized. This chain joins TRBV10-3 and TRBJ1-6; D possibly corresponds to TRBD1 (6 bases). Trimming stripped 6 bases from V and 7 bases from J, with 13 bases between. Germline V gene sequence: CDR1 ENHRY, CDR2 SYGVKD. The CDR3 length is 14 residues. The CDR3 loop reads CAIRREGDNSPLHF. The CDR3 DNA reads as TGTGCCATCAGAAGAGAGGGGGACAATTCACCCCTCCACTTT.

This clonotype was observed at least ten times. This chain joins TRBV27 and TRBJ2-1; 13 nucleotides agree with TRBD2. The germline V gene encodes CDR1 MNHEY and CDR2 SMNVEV (reference sequence). Trimming removed 5 bases from V and 6 bases from J; junction bases left unmatched: 7. The CDR3 loop spans 16 amino acids. CDR3 bases: TGTGCCAGCAGTCTGGGACTAGCGGGATGGGGCAATGAGCAGTTCTTC. Its translation: CASSLGLAGWGNEQFF.

This clonotype was counted ten times or more. The CDR3 region has the DNA TGTGCCAGCAGTCCAGTTTCGAGTTCAGAAAACATTCAGTACTTC. It translates to CASSPVSSSENIQYF. The J gene is TRBJ2-4, the V gene TRBV28; D ambiguous. This CDR3 has 15 residues. CDR1 MDHEN and CDR2 SYDVKM come from the germline V gene. V was cut by 5 bases and J by 5 bases, with 16 bases left in between.

J is TRBJ1-6 and V is TRBV20-1; D unclear. This CDR3 spans 15 amino acids. The V end was cut by 4 bases, the J end by 7 bases, with 17 bases between. Germline V CDR1 and CDR2: DFQATT, SNEGSKA (reference sequence). CDR3 region: CSATFDSFGNSPLHF. CDR3 in DNA: TGCAGTGCTACCTTCGACTCCTTTGGCAATTCACCCCTCCACTTT.

This clonotype was detected many times. The chain combines TRBV6-5 with TRBJ2-3, with 7 bases fitting TRBD1. The CDR3 has 14 residues. V was clipped by 5 bases and J by 4 bases; unmatched bases: 6. Germline CDR1 and CDR2: MNHEY and SVGAGI. This CDR3 reads CASSIQGFPDTQYF. The CDR3 bases are TGTGCCAGCAGTATACAGGGGTTTCCAGATACGCAGTATTTT.

J is TRBJ2-3 and V is TRBV4-2, with TRBD2 matching 7 bases. Germline V gives CDR1 LGHNA, CDR2 YNFKEQ. CDR3 length: 20 amino acids. Unmatched junction bases numbered 19, after V lost 0 bases and J lost 4 bases. CDR3 nucleotide sequence: TGTGCCAGCAGCCAAGATGCCCTCGAACTAGCGTTAAGACGGGCAGATACGCAGTATTTT. Protein sequence: CASSQDALELALRRADTQYF.

Ten or more counts support this clonotype. The DNA of the CDR3 is TGCAGCCAACACAGAAGGGGATACTCCTACAATGAGCAGTTCTTC. Residues: CSQHRRGYSYNEQFF. The rearrangement links TRBV20-1 to TRBJ2-1; D might be TRBD1 (5 bases). Looked up from germline, CDR1 is DFQATT and CDR2 is SNEGSKA (reference sequence). The length of the CDR3 is 15 residues.

Ten or more counts support this clonotype. The rearrangement joins TRBV7-2 to TRBJ2-7; 7 nucleotides align to TRBD2. V lost 4 bases, J lost 3 bases, and 6 bases stayed unmatched. This CDR3 is built from 14 residues. Germline V gene data show CDR1 as SGHTA and CDR2 as FQGNSA. CDR3 DNA sequence: TGTGCCAGCAGCTCCACCACTAGCGTCTACGAGCAGTACTTC. This encodes CASSSTTSVYEQYF.

This clonotype was found many times. The chain joins TRBV7-2 to TRBJ1-5, with TRBD1 matching 10 bases. Germline V gene data show CDR1 as SGHTA and CDR2 as FQGNSA. This CDR3 has 14 amino acids. The ends lost 4 bases at V and 5 bases at J; junction bases unmatched: 2. The CDR3 here is CASSSDRGHQPQHF. CDR3 bases: TGTGCCAGCAGCTCTGACAGGGGGCATCAGCCCCAGCATTTT.

This chain uses TRBV27 with TRBJ2-4; D perhaps matches TRBD2 (6 bases). The germline V gene encodes CDR1 MNHEY and CDR2 SMNVEV (reference sequence). The CDR3 contains 17 residues. V was shortened by 3 bases and J by 3 bases, with 18 bases between the two germline ends. The CDR3 spells CASSLGWRGQGKNIQYF. The CDR3 coding sequence is TGTGCCAGCAGTTTGGGTTGGCGGGGCCAGGGCAAAAACATTCAGTACTTC.

This clonotype was picked up a small number of times. J is TRBJ1-3 and V is TRBV4-2; perhaps TRBD1 as D (6 bases). Deletions cut 0 bases from V and 5 bases from J, with 17 bases between. Germline values: CDR1 LGHNA, CDR2 YNFKEQ. The CDR3 loop spans 17 amino acids. CDR3 bases: TGTGCCAGCAGCCAAGATTATCCGGGGACAAGGCGAAACACCATATATTTT. Translated: CASSQDYPGTRRNTIYF.

The count of this clonotype is one. The chain has TRBV18 and TRBJ2-2, with a weak D call TRBD1 (6 bases). CDR3 length equals 16 residues. Trimming stripped 4 bases from V and 5 bases from J, with 17 bases between. Per the germline V gene, CDR1 is KGHSH and CDR2 is LQKENI. CDR3 coding DNA: TGTGCCAGCTCACGCAGGGGACGGCCGGGGACCGGGGAGCTGTTTTTT. Translating gives CASSRRGRPGTGELFF.

This clonotype has at least ten counts. This chain uses TRBV7-2 with TRBJ2-3, with 8 bases fitting TRBD2. From germline, CDR1 is SGHTA and CDR2 FQGNSA. The CDR3 is made up of 16 amino acids. V gave up 4 bases and J gave up 2 bases; unmatched junction bases: 8. CDR3 loop: CASSSGGRYNTDTQYF. The CDR3 nucleotides read TGTGCCAGCAGCTCGGGGGGGCGGTATAACACAGATACGCAGTATTTT.

This clonotype has only a few counts. The CDR3 region has the DNA TGTGCCAGCAGCCCAGGATGGGAGATCGACGAGCAGTACTTC. The encoded protein is CASSPGWEIDEQYF. The chain uses TRBV12-3 or TRBV12-4 and TRBJ2-7, with TRBD2 as a possible D gene (5 bases). Between the trimmed V and J ends, which lost 6 bases and 5 bases, there was a span of 17 bases. This CDR3 spans 14 amino acids.